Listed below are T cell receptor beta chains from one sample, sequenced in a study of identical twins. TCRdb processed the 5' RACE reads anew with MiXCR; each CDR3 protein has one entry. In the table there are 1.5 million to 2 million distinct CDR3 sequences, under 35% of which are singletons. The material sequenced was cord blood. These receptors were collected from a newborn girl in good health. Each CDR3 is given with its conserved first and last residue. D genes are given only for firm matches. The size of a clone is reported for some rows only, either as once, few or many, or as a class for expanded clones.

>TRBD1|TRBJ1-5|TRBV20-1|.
TGCAGTGCTAGACTTTTAACAGGGGCTAGCAATCAGCCCCAGCATTTT
CSARLLTGASNQPQHF
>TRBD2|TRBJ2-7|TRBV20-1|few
TGCAGTGCTCTGGCGGGGGAAATTAAGCGCGAGCAGTACTTC
CSALAGEIKREQYF
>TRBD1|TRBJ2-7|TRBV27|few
TGTGCCAGCAGTGGGACAGCCTACTACGAGCAGTACTTC
CASSGTAYYEQYF
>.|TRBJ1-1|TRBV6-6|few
TGTGCCAGCGAGAGAGTGAACACTGAAGCTTTCTTT
CASERVNTEAFF
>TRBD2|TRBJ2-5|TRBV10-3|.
TGTGCCATCAGTGACCCGGGACTAGCTTACCAAGAGACCCAGTACTTC
CAISDPGLAYQETQYF
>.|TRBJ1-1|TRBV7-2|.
TGTGCCAGCAGCTTCGCAGGGCCGAACACTGAAGCTTTCTTT
CASSFAGPNTEAFF
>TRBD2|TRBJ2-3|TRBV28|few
TGTGCCAGCAGTTTATGGGCTAGCGGGGTAGATACGCAGTATTTT
CASSLWASGVDTQYF
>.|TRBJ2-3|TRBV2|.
TGTGCCAGCACGGGAATAGTGACGGATACGCAGTATTTT
CASTGIVTDTQYF
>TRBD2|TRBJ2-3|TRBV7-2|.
TGTGCCAGCAGCTTAGTGGCGGGAGGGCCCTACACAGATACGCAGTATTTT
CASSLVAGGPYTDTQYF
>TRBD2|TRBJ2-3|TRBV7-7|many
TGTGCCAGCAGCTTAGGACTAGCGCACACAGATACGCAGTATTTT
CASSLGLAHTDTQYF
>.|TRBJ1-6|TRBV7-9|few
TGTGCCAGCGGGCCTTGGAGGTATAATTCACCCCTCCACTTT
CASGPWRYNSPLHF
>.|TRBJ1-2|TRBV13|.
TGTGCCAGCAGCTTAGTTCCCCCGGCCGGCTACACCTTC
CASSLVPPAGYTF